The 18 T cell receptor beta chains reported below all come from one sample, sequenced in a study of regulatory T cells in long-lasting Graves disease. Time point meaning: newly diagnosed GD, antithyroid drugs for less than 3 months. The TCR library used RNA extracted from PBMCs. Construction of the TCR beta libraries employed iRepertoire HTBI primers in conjunction with Arm-PCR of CDR3 regions. TCRdb reprocessed the multiplex PCR reads via MiXCR and lists one record per CDR3 protein. The sample contains roughly 420,000 distinct CDR3 sequences, about 15% of which appear only once. The same sample was also used in a study of T cells in Graves' hyperthyroidism and ophthalmopathy.

The material sequenced was peripheral blood mononuclear cells (PBMCs), taken at new diagnosis, from a patient treated with antithyroid drugs. The receptors come from a woman under 30 with Graves disease.

This clonotype has at least ten counts. The V call is TRBV6-2 or TRBV6-3, the J call TRBJ2-5; 10 bases align to TRBD2. Per the germline V gene, CDR1 is MNHEY and CDR2 is SVGEGT. V was clipped by 0 bases and J by 2 bases; unmatched bases: 6. The CDR3 contains 17 residues. CDR3 amino acids: CASSYSRTSGPQETQYF. CDR3 in DNA: TGTGCCAGCAGTTACTCCCGGACTAGCGGCCCACAAGAGACCCAGTACTTC.

This clonotype was observed many times. The gene calls are TRBV28 and TRBJ2-3; 9 bases are shared with TRBD2. The junction had 9 bases not matched to a gene; V was cut back by 7 bases and J by 1 base. Germline V lookup: CDR1 MDHEN, CDR2 SYDVKM. This CDR3 contains 16 residues. CDR3 sequence: CASNQGSGSGTDTQYF. The CDR3 nucleotides read TGTGCCAGCAACCAAGGTAGCGGGAGTGGCACAGATACGCAGTATTTT. Looking up the rest from reference TRBV28 and TRBJ2-3 gives the full variable domain: DVKVTQSSRYLVKRTGEKVFLECVQDMDHENMFWYRQDPGLGLRLIYFSYDVKMKEKGDIPEGYSVSREKKERFSLILESASTNQTSMYLCASNQGSGSGTDTQYFGPGTRLTVL.

The chain couples TRBV12-3 or TRBV12-4 to TRBJ2-2; D may be TRBD2 (5 bases). The CDR3 sequence is 12 residues long. Trimming shortened V by 6 bases and J by 6 bases, and 8 bases separated the two germline ends. The CDR3 bases are TGTGCCAGCAGAAAGGACTCCGGGGAGCTGTTTTTT. Its protein is CASRKDSGELFF.

This clonotype was found a few times. The chain carries TRBV12-3 or TRBV12-4 and TRBJ1-1; 9 bases agree with TRBD1. This CDR3 has 15 residues. Trimming at V came to 6 bases and at J to 5 bases, leaving 10 bases not matched to a gene. The CDR3 reads CASSLDRGVSTEAFF. The CDR3 DNA reads TGTGCCAGCAGCTTGGACAGGGGAGTTAGTACTGAAGCTTTCTTT.

CDR3 sequence: CSATGGGMNTEAFF. CDR3 sequence (DNA): TGCAGCGCCACAGGGGGGGGGATGAACACTGAAGCTTTCTTT. The V gene is TRBV29-1, the J gene TRBJ1-1; 8 bases are shared with TRBD1. Germline V CDR1 and CDR2: SQVTM, ANQGSEA. The ends lost 7 bases at V and 0 bases at J; junction bases unmatched: 7. The CDR3 contains 14 residues.

This clonotype was counted between two and nine times. V gene TRBV4-2 combines with J gene TRBJ1-5, with a weak D call TRBD1 (5 bases). CDR1 is LGHNA and CDR2 is YNFKEQ in the germline V gene. The CDR3 is 15 residues long. V lost 5 bases and J 3 bases, leaving 14 bases between the germline ends. As DNA, the CDR3 is TGTGCCAGCAGCAAAGGTCAGGGAACCAATCAGCCCCAGCATTTT. Translated, it gives CASSKGQGTNQPQHF.

This clonotype showed up many times. The rearrangement joins TRBV3-1 to TRBJ2-7, with D hard to call. The CDR3 is 14 amino acids. Trimming cost V 1 base and J 0 bases, with 7 bases left between them. Germline values: CDR1 LGHDT, CDR2 YNNKEL (reference sequence). The CDR3 sequence is CASSQGGRSYEQYF. Here the CDR3 DNA reads TGTGCCAGCAGCCAAGGTGGCCGCTCCTACGAGCAGTACTTC.

This clonotype was counted only a few times. The rearrangement joins TRBV6-2 or TRBV6-3 to TRBJ1-1; TRBD1 agrees at 9 bases. Germline trimming cut 7 bases from V and 4 bases from J; bases unmatched to any gene: 10. There are 15 residues in the CDR3. Germline V CDR1 and CDR2: MNHEY, SVGEGT. The CDR3 DNA reads as TGTGCCAGCACCGGGACAGGGATTTGGCGCACTGAAGCTTTCTTT. Its translation: CASTGTGIWRTEAFF.

This clonotype appeared a few times. This sequence joins TRBV7-9 and TRBJ2-3, with D possibly being TRBD1 (6 bases). Germline CDR1 is SEHNR and CDR2 is FQNEAQ (reference sequence). The germline V and J ends were trimmed by 4 bases and 2 bases, with 13 bases remaining between them. The CDR3 is 15 amino acids. DNA for the CDR3: TGTGCCAGCAGCTACCCAACAGGGCTCACAGATACGCAGTATTTT. Residues: CASSYPTGLTDTQYF.

This clonotype was seen many times. This chain connects TRBV6-1 to TRBJ1-2; D remains ambiguous. The CDR3 extends over 12 amino acids. The germline gives CDR1 MNHNS, CDR2 SASEGT. The V and J ends lost 6 bases and 5 bases respectively, with 10 bases between them. This CDR3 is CASRASIYGYTF. The CDR3 nucleotides are TGTGCCAGCAGAGCTTCGATATATGGCTACACCTTC.

The chain uses TRBV19 and TRBJ2-4; 10 bases map to TRBD1. Germline V CDR1 and CDR2: LNHDA, SQIVND (reference sequence). V was clipped by 6 bases and J by 2 bases; unmatched bases: 10. This CDR3 comprises 17 residues. The CDR3 DNA is TGTGCCAGTAGGCAGGGGGGACAGGGGAGAACCAAAAACATTCAGTACTTC. As protein: CASRQGGQGRTKNIQYF.

This clonotype was counted between two and nine times. This rearrangement joins TRBV20-1 to TRBJ2-3; 9 nucleotides match TRBD2. The CDR3 contains 17 residues. The V gene's germline CDR1 is DFQATT and CDR2 SNEGSKA (reference sequence). The trim removed 0 bases at V and 2 bases at J, leaving 9 bases unmatched. CDR3 residues: CSAREALTSGYTDTQYF. As DNA, the CDR3 is TGCAGTGCTAGAGAGGCCCTGACTAGCGGATACACAGATACGCAGTATTTT.

This clonotype was seen only a few times. The chain couples TRBV12-3 or TRBV12-4 to TRBJ2-5; D gene unclear. This CDR3 comprises 13 residues. Between the trimmed V and J ends, which lost 6 bases and 2 bases, there was a span of 10 bases. In nucleotides, the CDR3 is TGTGCCAGCAGCCGCAAGAAGCAAGAGACCCAGTACTTC. Protein: CASSRKKQETQYF.

Many counts were recorded for this clonotype. The V and J genes are TRBV28 and TRBJ2-7; D is ambiguous. CDR3 length equals 13 residues. Germline V gives CDR1 MDHEN, CDR2 SYDVKM. The ends were cut back, 6 bases at V and 1 base at J, with 10 bases in the middle. CDR3 DNA: TGTGCCAGCAGCCAAGACACGTCCTACGAGCAGTACTTC. It specifies CASSQDTSYEQYF.

The V and J genes are TRBV18 and TRBJ2-1, with D perhaps assigned TRBD1 or TRBD2 (6 bases each). Germline CDR1 and CDR2: KGHSH and LQKENI. V lost 1 base to trimming and J lost 0 bases, with 19 bases between them. The CDR3 length is 19 residues. Written as DNA, the CDR3 is TGTGCCAGCTCACCACTGGTTCCGGGGGCGAGAAGCTCCTACAATGAGCAGTTCTTC. It specifies CASSPLVPGARSSYNEQFF.

This clonotype has ten or more counts. The V gene is TRBV28, the J gene TRBJ2-3; D not certain. Looked up from germline, CDR1 is MDHEN and CDR2 is SYDVKM. The V end lost 7 bases, the J end lost 1 base, and 3 bases lay between the germline ends. CDR3 length equals 11 residues. The CDR3 coding sequence is TGTGCCAGCACCCGCACAGATACGCAGTATTTT. This gives the protein CASTRTDTQYF.

In this sample, this clonotype turned up a few times. The chain is built from TRBV20-1 and TRBJ1-6; D is unclear. Germline V gene data show CDR1 as DFQATT and CDR2 as SNEGSKA (reference sequence). CDR3 length equals 13 residues. Trimming cost V 1 base and J 7 bases, with 8 bases left between them. The CDR3 DNA reads as TGCAGTGCTAGAGTGGGAAGCAATTCACCCCTCCACTTT. Residues: CSARVGSNSPLHF.

CDR3 in DNA: TGTGCCAGTAGCCGCAGACTAGCGGCCTCCTACGAGCAGTACTTC. Translation gives CASSRRLAASYEQYF. This sequence joins TRBV19 and TRBJ2-7; 9 bases align to TRBD2. Germline V gives CDR1 LNHDA, CDR2 SQIVND (reference sequence). V was clipped by 6 bases and J by 0 bases; unmatched bases: 6. CDR3 length: 15 residues.